These T cell receptor beta chains were read from a single sample in a study of regulatory T cells in long-lasting Graves disease. TCRdb fed the multiplex PCR reads into MiXCR, producing one record per CDR3 protein. The sample has 450,000 to 600,000 distinct CDR3 sequences, approximately 15% seen once. A further study also used this sample, focusing on T cells in Graves' hyperthyroidism and ophthalmopathy.

The source material was peripheral blood mononuclear cells (PBMCs), sampled at new diagnosis, from a patient treated with antithyroid drugs. The origin of the receptors is a man aged 30-40 years with Graves disease. Each CDR3 is given with its conserved first and last residue. D genes are given only for firm matches. The listing skips clone size in some rows; elsewhere it reads once, few, many or a size class.

TGCGCCAGCAGCCCCGCTCGTGGAGGCCGGGACTACCAAGAGACCCAGTACTTC	CASSPARGGRDYQETQYF	.	many	TRBV5-1	TRBJ2-5
TGCAGCGTTGCCGGGACAGGGATGATGAACACTGAAGCTTTCTTT	CSVAGTGMMNTEAFF	TRBD1	many	TRBV29-1	TRBJ1-1
TGCGCCAGCAGTGAGTGGACCATCACAGATACGCAGTATTTT	CASSEWTITDTQYF	.	.	TRBV10-1	TRBJ2-3
TGTGCCAGCTCACCACGGAACACAGGGCCTCATGGCTACACCTTC	CASSPRNTGPHGYTF	.	.	TRBV18	TRBJ1-2
TGTGCCAGCAGGAAAACCTGGCCGGGGGTTTACAATGAGCAGTTCTTC	CASRKTWPGVYNEQFF	.	.	TRBV3-1	TRBJ2-1
TGCAGTGCTCAGCTAGCGGGAGGGGTAAGCACAGATACGCAGTATTTT	CSAQLAGGVSTDTQYF	TRBD2	many	TRBV20-1	TRBJ2-3
TGTGCCACCAGCCCCAATGAGGGACAGGGGCGTCTGCAGTTCTTC	CATSPNEGQGRLQFF	TRBD1	.	TRBV24-1	TRBJ2-1
TGTGCCAGCAGAAGCCGGACGGATTATACGCAGTATTTT	CASRSRTDYTQYF	.	many	TRBV2	TRBJ2-3
TGTGCCAGCAGTTCGGGGGCAGGGGAAGCTTTCTTT	CASSSGAGEAFF	.	many	TRBV28	TRBJ1-1
TGTGCCAGCAGCGTATCTGGGACTAGCGGGAGGACTAGCACAGATACGCAGTATTTT	CASSVSGTSGRTSTDTQYF	TRBD2	.	TRBV28	TRBJ2-3
TGTGCCAGCAGCTTTTCCCCGTCAGCCCCCATTCAGTACTTC	CASSFSPSAPIQYF	.	.	TRBV11-2	TRBJ2-4
TGTGCCAGCAGCTTAGGGGGACTTAATGGCTACACCTTC	CASSLGGLNGYTF	.	.	TRBV5-1	TRBJ1-2
TGTGCCAGCAGTTACATAGGACTCCAAGAGACCCAGTACTTC	CASSYIGLQETQYF	.	many	TRBV6-5	TRBJ2-5
TGTGCCAGCAGTCTAGACAGGATTTACGAGCAGTACTTC	CASSLDRIYEQYF	.	many	TRBV6-1	TRBJ2-7
TGTGCCAGCCTCCCATCCGGGGCACACGAGCAGTACTTC	CASLPSGAHEQYF	.	few	TRBV18	TRBJ2-7
TGTGCCAGCAGTTTGGGTGGCGGGGGCCCGCCCCAGCATTTT	CASSLGGGGPPQHF	.	many	TRBV6-8	TRBJ1-5
TGCGCCAGCAGCCAAGTCGGAGGAGGGTACGAAGCTAGGGACAATGAGCAGTTCTTC	CASSQVGGGYEARDNEQFF	.	.	TRBV4-1	TRBJ2-1
TGCAGCGTTGAGGGACCAGGGAAAAACTCCTACGAGCAGTACTTC	CSVEGPGKNSYEQYF	.	many	TRBV29-1	TRBJ2-7
TGTGCCAGCAGTGCGGAAGGCACGGGCGCCGGGGAGCTGTTTTTT	CASSAEGTGAGELFF	.	.	TRBV6-4	TRBJ2-2
TGTGCCAGTAGTACCCACAGCGGGAGGGGATACAATGAGCAGTTCTTC	CASSTHSGRGYNEQFF	TRBD2	.	TRBV19	TRBJ2-1
TGTGCCAGTAGTCCCTGGACTAGCGGGAACCAAGAGACCCAGTACTTC	CASSPWTSGNQETQYF	TRBD2	few	TRBV19	TRBJ2-5
TGTGCCAGCAGTGAATGGGGCAGCGCGAACACCGGGGAGCTGTTTTTT	CASSEWGSANTGELFF	.	few	TRBV25-1	TRBJ2-2
TGTGCCAGCAGTCGGGAGCCCGGGGACGAGCAGTACTTC	CASSREPGDEQYF	.	.	TRBV2	TRBJ2-7